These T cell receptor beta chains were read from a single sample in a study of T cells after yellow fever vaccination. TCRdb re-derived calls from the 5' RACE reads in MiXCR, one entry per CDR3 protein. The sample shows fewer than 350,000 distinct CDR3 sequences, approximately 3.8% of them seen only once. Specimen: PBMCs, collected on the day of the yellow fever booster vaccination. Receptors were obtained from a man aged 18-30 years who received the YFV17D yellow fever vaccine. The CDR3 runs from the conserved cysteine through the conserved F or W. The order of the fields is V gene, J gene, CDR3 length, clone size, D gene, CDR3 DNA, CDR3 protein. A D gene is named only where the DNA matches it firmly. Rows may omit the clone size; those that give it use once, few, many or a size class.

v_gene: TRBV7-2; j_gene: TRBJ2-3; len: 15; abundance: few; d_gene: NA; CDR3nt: TGTGCCAGCAGCGTTGGAAAGCCGCCTACAGATACGCAGTATTTT; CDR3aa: CASSVGKPPTDTQYF
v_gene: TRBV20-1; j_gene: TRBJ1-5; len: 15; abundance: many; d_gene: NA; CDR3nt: TGCAGTGCTAGAGATCATACAGGGAGGGCAGCCGGTTCGCATTTT; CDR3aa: CSARDHTGRAAGSHF
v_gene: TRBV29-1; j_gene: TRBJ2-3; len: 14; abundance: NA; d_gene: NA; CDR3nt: TGCAGCGTTGTCCTGGGATATCGCACAGATACGCAGTATTTT; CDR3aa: CSVVLGYRTDTQYF
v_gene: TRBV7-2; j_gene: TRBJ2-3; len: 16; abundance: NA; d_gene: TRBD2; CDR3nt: TGTGCCAGCAGCTTATTAGCGGGGGGTGGCACAGATACGCAGTATTTT; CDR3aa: CASSLLAGGGTDTQYF
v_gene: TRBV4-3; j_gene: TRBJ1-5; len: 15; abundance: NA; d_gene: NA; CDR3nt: TGCGCCAGCAGCCAAGACCTAAGGAGCAATCAGCCCCAGCATTTT; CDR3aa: CASSQDLRSNQPQHF
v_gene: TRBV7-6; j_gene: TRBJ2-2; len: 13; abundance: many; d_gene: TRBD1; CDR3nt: TGTGCCAGCAGCCGAGACAGGGGCGGGGAGCTGTTTTTT; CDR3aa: CASSRDRGGELFF
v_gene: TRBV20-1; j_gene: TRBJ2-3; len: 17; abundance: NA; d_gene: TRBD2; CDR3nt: TGCAGTGCTGCTCCACTCCCTAGCGGGGGGCGCACAGATACGCAGTATTTT; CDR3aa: CSAAPLPSGGRTDTQYF
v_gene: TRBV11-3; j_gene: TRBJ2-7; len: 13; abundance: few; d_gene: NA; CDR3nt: TGTGCCAGCAGCCACGGACATCTCTACGAGCAGTACTTC; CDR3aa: CASSHGHLYEQYF
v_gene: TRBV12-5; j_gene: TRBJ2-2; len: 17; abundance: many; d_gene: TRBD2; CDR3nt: TGTGCTAGTGGTTTGGCCGGGACTAGCGGGGTTACCGGGGAGCTGTTTTTT; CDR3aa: CASGLAGTSGVTGELFF
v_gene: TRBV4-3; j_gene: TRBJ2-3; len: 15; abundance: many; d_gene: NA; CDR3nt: TGCGCCAGCAGCGAAGCTGTCGAGGATGCAGATACGCAGTATTTT; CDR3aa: CASSEAVEDADTQYF
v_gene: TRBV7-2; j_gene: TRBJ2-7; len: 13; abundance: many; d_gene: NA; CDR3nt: TGTGCCAGCAGCTTCGACAGAGACTACGAGCAGTACTTC; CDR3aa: CASSFDRDYEQYF